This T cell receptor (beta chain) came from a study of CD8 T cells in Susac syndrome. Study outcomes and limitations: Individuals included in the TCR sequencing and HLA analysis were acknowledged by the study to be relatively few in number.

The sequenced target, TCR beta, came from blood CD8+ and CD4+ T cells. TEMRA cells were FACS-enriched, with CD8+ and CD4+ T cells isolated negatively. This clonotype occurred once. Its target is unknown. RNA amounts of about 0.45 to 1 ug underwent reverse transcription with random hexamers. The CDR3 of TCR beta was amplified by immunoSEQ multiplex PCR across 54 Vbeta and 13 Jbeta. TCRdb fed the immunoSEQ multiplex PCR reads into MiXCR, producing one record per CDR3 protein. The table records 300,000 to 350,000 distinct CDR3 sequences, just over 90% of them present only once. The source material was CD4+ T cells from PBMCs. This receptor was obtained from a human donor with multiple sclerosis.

The CDR3 spells CASSLGGRLNTEAFF. In nucleotides, the CDR3 is TGTGCCAGCAGCTTGGGCGGACGGTTGAACACTGAAGCTTTCTTT. This chain connects TRBV7-3 to TRBJ1-1; D gene ambiguous. CDR3 length equals 15 residues. Trimming pared 3 bases from V and 0 bases from J, leaving 11 bases between. Germline CDR1 reads SGHTA; CDR2 reads FQGTGA.